The rows below give T cell receptor beta chains drawn from one sample of a study of T cell responses to AZD1222 COVID-19 vaccine. TCRdb's table, derived via immunoSEQ multiplex PCR, lists solely in-frame clones and lacks some. Of around 140,000 clones in the sample, more than 90% were seen once. Sequences were derived from peripheral blood, sampled 28 days after the second AZD1222 dose. The source of these receptors is an adult who received the AZD1222 COVID-19 vaccine. Both conserved end residues are part of each CDR3. A D gene is named only where the DNA matches it firmly. Only some rows state a clone size, as once, few, many or a class for expanded clones.

V gene	J gene	clone size	D gene	CDR3 DNA	CDR3 protein
TRBV6-5	TRBJ1-6	.	.	TGTGCCAGCAGTCGAGACCTCGGTATTGGTTCACCCCTCCACTTT	CASSRDLGIGSPLHF
TRBV7-3	TRBJ2-2	.	.	TGTGCCAGCAGCTTAATACCCGCTCAAGCCGGGGGCACCGGGGAGCTGTTTTTT	CASSLIPAQAGGTGELFF
TRBV14	TRBJ1-6	.	TRBD1	TGTGCCAGCAGCCTGGGACAGGGAGGTGATTCACCCCTCCACTTT	CASSLGQGGDSPLHF
TRBV5-6	TRBJ1-2	.	.	TGTGCCAGCAGCTTTGGATTGGGGACCGGCTACACCTTC	CASSFGLGTGYTF
TRBV7-2	TRBJ2-1	.	.	TGTGCCAGCAGCTTTGAACAGGACGAGCAGTTCTTC	CASSFEQDEQFF
TRBV12-3/TRBV12-4	TRBJ1-2	.	.	TGTGCCAGCAGTTTCACCAGGGGCGGCTACACCTTC	CASSFTRGGYTF
TRBV7-9	TRBJ2-6	.	.	TGTGCCAGCAGCTACGGGACATCTGGGGCCAACGTCCTGACTTTC	CASSYGTSGANVLTF
TRBV6-5	TRBJ1-2	.	.	TGTGCCAGCAGTTACAATCCGGGGAACAACTATGGCTACACCTTC	CASSYNPGNNYGYTF
TRBV29-1	TRBJ1-2	.	.	TGCAGCGTGAATCAGGGCTATGGCTACACCTTC	CSVNQGYGYTF
TRBV3-1/TRBV3-2	TRBJ1-2	.	TRBD1	TGTGCCAGCAGCCAAGGGACAGGGATCTATGGCTACACCTTC	CASSQGTGIYGYTF
TRBV24-1	TRBJ2-3	.	.	TGTGCCACCAGTGCCCAGGGGAGCTCTAGCACAGATACGCAGTATTTT	CATSAQGSSSTDTQYF
TRBV2	TRBJ2-2	.	TRBD2	TGTGCCAGCAGTTCAAAACTAGCGATAAACACCGGGGAGCTGTTTTTT	CASSSKLAINTGELFF
TRBV2	TRBJ2-2	.	.	TGTGCCAGCAAACAGGACACCGGGGAGCTGTTTTTT	CASKQDTGELFF
TRBV15	TRBJ2-1	.	TRBD2	TGTGCCACCAGCTCCCTAGCGGGAGCCTCCTACAATGAGCAGTTCTTC	CATSSLAGASYNEQFF
TRBV5-1	TRBJ1-1	.	.	TGCGCCAGCAGCTTAACATCTGGAAACACTGAAGCTTTCTTT	CASSLTSGNTEAFF
TRBV6-4	TRBJ2-1	.	.	TGTGCCAGCAGTAGCGGTATTGAGCAGTTCTTC	CASSSGIEQFF
TRBV18	TRBJ1-3	.	TRBD1	TGTGCCAGCTCACCACGGGGACAGGGGAGCACCATATATTTT	CASSPRGQGSTIYF
TRBV6-6	TRBJ1-1	.	TRBD1	TGTGCCAGCAGTCCGGGGACAGGGTACACTGAAGCTTTCTTT	CASSPGTGYTEAFF
TRBV5-1	TRBJ1-6	.	.	TGCGCCAGCAGCTTCTCCGGGACGGTTGATTCACCCCTCCACTTT	CASSFSGTVDSPLHF
TRBV5-4	TRBJ2-3	.	.	TGTGCCCCCAGCAAAGGGCCAGGTGATACGCAGTATTTT	CAPSKGPGDTQYF
TRBV3-1/TRBV3-2	TRBJ1-3	.	.	TGTGCCAGCAGCCAAGTTTTTGGTGGCGGGTCTGGAAACACCATATATTTT	CASSQVFGGGSGNTIYF
TRBV6-5	TRBJ1-1	few	.	TGTGCCAGCAGTTACTCGAATTTGAACACTGAAGCTTTCTTT	CASSYSNLNTEAFF
TRBV2	TRBJ1-4	few	.	TGTGCCAGCATCCAGACAATCACTAATGAAAAACTGTTTTTT	CASIQTITNEKLFF
TRBV6-5	TRBJ1-2	once	.	TGTGCCAGCAGTTACTCGACCGGGGGGGCGTATGGCTACACCTTC	CASSYSTGGAYGYTF
TRBV10-3	TRBJ1-1	.	.	TGTGCCATCAGTGAGGGAACTCACCGGAACACTGAAGCTTTCTTT	CAISEGTHRNTEAFF
TRBV6-2/TRBV6-3	TRBJ1-2	.	TRBD1	TGTGCCAGCAGTTACCCGGACAGGGGATCTATTGACTATGGCTACACCTTC	CASSYPDRGSIDYGYTF
TRBV11-2	TRBJ2-1	once	TRBD2	TGTGCCAGCAGCTTAGGGGGTAGCGGGAACTACAATGAGCAGTTCTTC	CASSLGGSGNYNEQFF
TRBV5-5	TRBJ2-1	once	.	TGTGCCAGCAGCTTACTGCCAGAACTCTCCTACAATGAGCAGTTCTTC	CASSLLPELSYNEQFF
TRBV7-9	TRBJ2-3	.	TRBD1	TGTGCCAGCAGCTTAACGACAGGGGGGACAGATACGCAGTATTTT	CASSLTTGGTDTQYF
TRBV2	TRBJ1-4	.	.	TGTGCCAGCAGCGACCTGAATGAAAAACTGTTTTTT	CASSDLNEKLFF
TRBV2	TRBJ2-1	.	TRBD2	TGTGCCAGCAGTGAAGGGCTAGCGGGCCTCAATGAGCAGTTCTTC	CASSEGLAGLNEQFF
TRBV5-1	TRBJ1-1	.	.	TGCGCCAGCAGCTTGGGTCCTTCCCCCTTACAGGGTTCGAACACTGAAGCTTTCTTT	CASSLGPSPLQGSNTEAFF
TRBV6-5	TRBJ2-1	.	TRBD1	TGTGCCAGCCAGGGACAGGGGGCCTACAATGAGCAGTTCTTC	CASQGQGAYNEQFF
TRBV12-3/TRBV12-4	TRBJ2-5	.	TRBD1	TGTGCCAGCAGACCCGGGACAGGGGGGACCCAGTACTTC	CASRPGTGGTQYF
TRBV27	TRBJ1-2	.	.	TGTGCCAGCAGTTCCCAGGGTAACTATGGCTACACCTTC	CASSSQGNYGYTF
TRBV2	TRBJ1-2	.	.	TGTGCCAGCAGTGGGCATGAGGGGGTCAGGGGCTACACCTTC	CASSGHEGVRGYTF
TRBV2	TRBJ2-5	few	TRBD2	TGTGCCAGCAGTGAAGAAGCTGGTATAGCGGGAGGGGTAGAGGAGACCCAGTACTTC	CASSEEAGIAGGVEETQYF
TRBV6-5	TRBJ1-1	.	.	TGTGCCAGCAGACGGACAGCCTATGAAGCTTTCTTT	CASRRTAYEAFF
TRBV27	TRBJ2-2	.	.	TGTGCCAGCAGTCCCAGGGCCGGGGAGCTGTTTTTT	CASSPRAGELFF
TRBV18	TRBJ1-1	.	.	TGTGCCAGCTCACCAAAAGGGGCCTTAGAGGCTTTCTTT	CASSPKGALEAFF
TRBV7-9	TRBJ2-3	once	.	TGTGCCAGCAGCTTTCTAGGGGCCAATACGCAGTATTTT	CASSFLGANTQYF
TRBV19	TRBJ1-5	.	.	TGTGCCAGTAGGAAATACCGGGACGGTAGCAATCAGCCCCAGCATTTT	CASRKYRDGSNQPQHF
TRBV6-2/TRBV6-3	TRBJ2-3	.	TRBD2	TGTGCCAGCAGTTCCGGGACTAGCGGGGGTGTGGATACGCAGTATTTT	CASSSGTSGGVDTQYF
TRBV10-3	TRBJ1-1	.	.	TGTGCCATCAGTCCCTCGGGGGGGCAGGGCGGTGAAGCTTTCTTT	CAISPSGGQGGEAFF
TRBV6-5	TRBJ1-1	few	.	TGTGCCAGCAGTCGAATCCCGACAGCGAACACTGAAGCTTTCTTT	CASSRIPTANTEAFF
TRBV7-2	TRBJ1-2	.	.	TGTGCCAGCAGCCTCGGAACTAGTGACTATGGCTACACCTTC	CASSLGTSDYGYTF
TRBV3-1/TRBV3-2	TRBJ2-6	.	.	TGTGCCAGCAGCCTTCAGGGACTGGGCGGGGCCAACGTCCTGACTTTC	CASSLQGLGGANVLTF
TRBV6-5	TRBJ1-2	.	.	TGTGCCAGTTCATTGGGGCCTGAGGGACTCTATGGCTACACCTTC	CASSLGPEGLYGYTF
TRBV19	TRBJ1-6	.	.	TGTGCCAGTAGTACTTCAGGGTATAGTAATTCACCCCTCCACTTT	CASSTSGYSNSPLHF
TRBV27	TRBJ1-6	once	.	TGTGCCAGCAGTTCCTTATATAATTCACCCCTCCACTTT	CASSSLYNSPLHF
TRBV7-6	TRBJ2-2	.	TRBD1	TGTGCCAGCAGCCCCACTCAGGGGGCGAACTTTAACGGGGAGCTGTTTTTT	CASSPTQGANFNGELFF
TRBV5-1	TRBJ1-6	.	.	TGCGCCAGCAGCTCGCTGGGCCCCAGAGAGTCACCCCTCCACTTT	CASSSLGPRESPLHF
TRBV5-4	TRBJ2-2	.	.	TGTGCCAGCAGCCCATCACGGGGTAGCGAAATCGGGGAGCTGTTTTTT	CASSPSRGSEIGELFF
TRBV6-4	TRBJ2-3	.	.	TGTGCCAGCAGTGACTCCACGGGGGGCCCGGGCCCCTCTAGCACAGATACGCAGTATTTT	CASSDSTGGPGPSSTDTQYF
TRBV5-4	TRBJ1-5	once	.	TGTGCCAGCAGCTTGAATAATCAGCCCCAGCATTTT	CASSLNNQPQHF
TRBV6-5	TRBJ1-2	.	.	TGTGCCGGACTGGGGACCTTGAACTATGGCTACACCTTC	CAGLGTLNYGYTF
TRBV7-2	TRBJ2-5	.	.	TGTGCCAGCAGCCCGCGAGGGGGGTTCGGGGAGACCCAGTACTTC	CASSPRGGFGETQYF
TRBV19	TRBJ2-3	.	.	TGTGCCAGTAGTGGAGGGAGGACTACAGATACGCAGTATTTT	CASSGGRTTDTQYF
TRBV7-9	TRBJ2-7	.	.	TGTGCCAGCAGCTTACGCATCCTCTGGGACGAGCAGTACTTC	CASSLRILWDEQYF
TRBV27	TRBJ1-1	once	TRBD1	TGTGCCAGCAGTTTATACCCCCGGACAGGGGGAGAAGCTTTCTTT	CASSLYPRTGGEAFF